The 20 T cell receptor beta chains presented below share a single source sample, sequenced in a study of blood T cell repertoires in COVID-19. Profiled with immunoSEQ multiplex PCR; TCRdb holds only in-frame clones, not every one. The data show 300,000 to 400,000 clones, 88% seen once. The sample taken for sequencing was peripheral blood. The receptors stem from a woman in her twenties or thirties with COVID-19, enrolled during active disease.

The chain combines TRBV28 with TRBJ1-1; no clear D. V lost 6 bases and J 5 bases, leaving 13 bases between the germline ends. The CDR3 has 13 amino acids. Germline V lookup: CDR1 MDHEN, CDR2 SYDVKM. Here the CDR3 DNA reads TGTGCCAGCAGCCCCCGGGGTTATACTGAAGCTTTCTTT. Its translation: CASSPRGYTEAFF. Variable domain in full (rest from reference TRBV28 and TRBJ1-1): DVKVTQSSRYLVKRTGEKVFLECVQDMDHENMFWYRQDPGLGLRLIYFSYDVKMKEKGDIPEGYSVSREKKERFSLILESASTNQTSMYLCASSPRGYTEAFFGQGTRLTVV.

J is TRBJ1-2 and V is TRBV7-9, with TRBD1 identical over 7 bases. This CDR3 region has 15 residues. V lost 0 bases, J lost 6 bases, and 7 bases stayed unmatched. Germline lookup yields CDR1 SEHNR and CDR2 FQNEAQ (reference sequence). The CDR3 DNA is TGTGCCAGCAGCTTAGCGACAGGGCCACTGGATGGCTACACCTTC. It codes for CASSLATGPLDGYTF.

The chain combines TRBV19 with TRBJ1-1; D not certain. Trimming left V 7 bases short and J 0 bases short, with 9 bases between. The CDR3 covers 13 residues. The germline V gene encodes CDR1 LNHDA and CDR2 SQIVND (reference sequence). CDR3 sequence (DNA): TGTGCCAGTAACTTCGCACTGAACACTGAAGCTTTCTTT. Encoded protein: CASNFALNTEAFF. The variable domain in full, with the rest retrieved from reference TRBV19 and TRBJ1-1, is DGGITQSPKYLFRKEGQNVTLSCEQNLNHDAMYWYRQDPGQGLRLIYYSQIVNDFQKGDIAEGYSVSREKKESFPLTVTSAQKNPTAFYLCASNFALNTEAFFGQGTRLTVV.

The chain links TRBV19 to TRBJ2-3; perhaps TRBD2 as D (5 bases). CDR1 is LNHDA, CDR2 SQIVND, per germline (reference sequence). The CDR3 length is 17 residues. The V and J ends lost 7 bases and 0 bases respectively, with 20 bases between them. The DNA of the CDR3 is TGTGCCAGTAATCCCTCCAGGACTTTTGTTAGCACAGATACGCAGTATTTT. Its protein product is CASNPSRTFVSTDTQYF.

The gene calls are TRBV7-8 and TRBJ1-6, with D possibly being TRBD1 (5 bases). The CDR3 runs 13 residues. Between the trimmed V and J ends, which lost 6 bases and 8 bases, there was a span of 11 bases. Germline V lookup: CDR1 SGHVS, CDR2 FQNEAQ. This CDR3 is CASRSDSYSPLHF. The CDR3, as DNA: TGTGCCAGCAGATCAGACAGTTATTCACCCCTCCACTTT.

The gene calls are TRBV19 and TRBJ2-2, with 8 positions matching TRBD2. This CDR3 spans 14 amino acids. Germline V gene sequence: CDR1 LNHDA, CDR2 SQIVND (reference sequence). J was trimmed by 4 bases and V by 4 bases; bases with no gene match: 2. CDR3 nucleotide sequence: TGTGCCAGTAGTAATCGGGAGGGCACCGGGGAGCTGTTTTTT. Its translation is CASSNREGTGELFF.

The chain has TRBV2 and TRBJ1-6; tentatively, D is TRBD1 (6 bases). The ends were cut back, 3 bases at V and 8 bases at J, with 8 bases in the middle. This CDR3 has 13 residues. Looked up from germline, CDR1 is SNHLY and CDR2 is FYNNEI. CDR3 protein: CASSDEGDSPLHF. The DNA for the CDR3 is TGTGCCAGCAGTGACGAGGGGGATTCACCCCTCCACTTT. Full variable domain (rest looked up from reference TRBV2 and TRBJ1-6): EPEVTQTPSHQVTQMGQEVILRCVPISNHLYFYWYRQILGQKVEFLVSFYNNEISEKSEIFDDQFSVERPDGSNFTLKIRSTKLEDSAMYFCASSDEGDSPLHFGNGTRLTVT.

This chain connects TRBV4-2 to TRBJ2-3, with D perhaps TRBD2 (7 bases). This CDR3 region has 16 residues. Trimming pared 0 bases from V and 2 bases from J, leaving 12 bases between. CDR1 is LGHNA and CDR2 is YNFKEQ in the germline V gene. As DNA, the CDR3 is TGTGCCAGCAGCCAAGATAGAGGGGGGGACACAGATACGCAGTATTTT. Translating it yields CASSQDRGGDTDTQYF.

The V gene is TRBV14, the J gene TRBJ2-1; 7 positions match TRBD2. The CDR3 has 16 residues. V dropped 0 bases and J dropped 4; count of bases not matched to a gene: 6. Per germline, CDR1 SGHDN and CDR2 FVKESK. The CDR3 is CASSQDRDGGYNEQFF. The CDR3 coding sequence is TGTGCCAGCAGCCAAGATCGGGACGGGGGGTACAATGAGCAGTTCTTC.

The chain uses TRBV2 and TRBJ1-5, with TRBD1 as a possible D gene (5 bases). CDR1 is SNHLY and CDR2 is FYNNEI in the germline V gene. The ends were cut back, 4 bases at V and 4 bases at J, with 14 bases in the middle. There are 15 residues in the CDR3. CDR3: CASSVWQGKNQPQHF. The CDR3 DNA follows: TGTGCCAGCAGTGTTTGGCAGGGCAAAAATCAGCCCCAGCATTTT.

The gene calls are TRBV9 and TRBJ2-5, with a tentative D call TRBD2 (6 bases). Germline CDR1 and CDR2: SGDLS and YYNGEE. This CDR3 has 15 amino acids. V was pared by 2 bases and J by 3 bases, with 14 bases between. The CDR3 DNA follows: TGTGCCAGCAGCGTCGGGACTGTCACCGAAGAGACCCAGTACTTC. The encoded protein is CASSVGTVTEETQYF.

The chain links TRBV5-4 to TRBJ2-5; 8 nucleotides agree with TRBD2. This CDR3 comprises 17 residues. Germline V gene data show CDR1 as SGHNT and CDR2 as YYREEE (reference sequence). J lost 1 base, V lost 6 bases, and 14 bases had no gene match. CDR3 sequence: CASNNPAGVAGQETQYF. The CDR3 DNA sequence: TGTGCCAGCAACAATCCAGCGGGAGTGGCGGGCCAAGAGACCCAGTACTTC.

The V gene is TRBV11-3, the J gene TRBJ1-1; 7 bases match TRBD1. With V trimmed by 0 bases and J by 11 bases, 9 bases remained unmatched. The germline gives CDR1 SGHNT, CDR2 YENEEA. The CDR3 loop spans 14 amino acids. The CDR3 DNA reads as TGTGCCAGCAGCTTAGATGGGACAGAAGGATCCGCTTTCTTT. It translates to CASSLDGTEGSAFF.

The gene calls are TRBV7-2 and TRBJ2-7; D is undetermined. Germline values: CDR1 SGHTA, CDR2 FQGNSA. CDR3 length equals 12 residues. The V end lost 5 bases, the J end lost 3 bases, and 8 bases lay between the germline ends. CDR3 DNA sequence: TGTGCCAGCAGCGTATTTAACTACGAGCAGTACTTC. This translates into CASSVFNYEQYF. Full variable domain (rest looked up from reference TRBV7-2 and TRBJ2-7): GAGVSQSPSNKVTEKGKDVELRCDPISGHTALYWYRQSLGQGLEFLIYFQGNSAPDKSGLPSDRFSAERTGGSVSTLTIQRTQQEDSAVYLCASSVFNYEQYFGPGTRLTVT.

The chain recombines TRBV9 with TRBJ2-6; D possibly corresponds to TRBD1 (5 bases). Germline CDR1 and CDR2: SGDLS and YYNGEE. The CDR3 is 15 amino acids. Trimming took 3 bases from V and 0 from J, leaving 7 bases between them. The CDR3 DNA is TGTGCCAGCAGCGGAGACAGCTCTGGGGCCAACGTCCTGACTTTC. As protein: CASSGDSSGANVLTF.

This rearrangement joins TRBV6-5 to TRBJ1-6; 8 bases are shared with TRBD1. CDR3 size: 14 residues. J lost 6 bases, V lost 8 bases, and 6 bases had no gene match. From germline, CDR1 is MNHEY and CDR2 SVGAGI. CDR3 amino acids: CASYATGVNSPLHF. The CDR3 DNA follows: TGTGCCAGCTACGCGACAGGGGTTAATTCACCCCTCCACTTT.

V usage is TRBV7-9 and J usage is TRBJ1-1, with D hard to call. Germline assignment: CDR1 SEHNR and CDR2 FQNEAQ (reference sequence). This CDR3 is built from 13 residues. V gave up 1 base and J gave up 11 bases, with 14 bases separating them. CDR3: CASSLVGLRGAFF. The CDR3 coding sequence is TGTGCCAGCAGCTTAGTGGGCCTCAGAGGGGCTTTCTTT. Complete variable domain (other parts from reference TRBV7-9 and TRBJ1-1): DTGVSQNPRHKITKRGQNVTFRCDPISEHNRLYWYRQTLGQGPEFLTYFQNEAQLEKSRLLSDRFSAERPKGSFSTLEIQRTEQGDSAMYLCASSLVGLRGAFFGQGTRLTVV.

The genes are TRBV2 and TRBJ2-1; 15 nucleotides line up with TRBD2. CDR3 length: 16 residues. V gave up 4 bases and J gave up 6 bases; unmatched junction bases: 4. Germline V lookup: CDR1 SNHLY, CDR2 FYNNEI. DNA of the CDR3: TGTGCCAGCAGTGGGACTAGCGGGGGGGCCTTCAATGAGCAGTTCTTC. It yields the protein CASSGTSGGAFNEQFF. The full variable domain, with the rest looked up from reference TRBV2 and TRBJ2-1, is EPEVTQTPSHQVTQMGQEVILRCVPISNHLYFYWYRQILGQKVEFLVSFYNNEISEKSEIFDDQFSVERPDGSNFTLKIRSTKLEDSAMYFCASSGTSGGAFNEQFFGPGTRLTVL.

This clone was seen only a few times. The chain is built from TRBV6-4 and TRBJ1-2; D is ambiguous. The V end lost 4 bases, the J end lost 2 bases, and 14 bases lay between the germline ends. CDR3 length: 15 residues. Germline V gene data show CDR1 as MRHNA and CDR2 as SNTAGT. CDR3 nucleotide sequence: TGTGCCAGCAGTGCTATCGCAGGCGAAAACTATGGCTACACCTTC. Its translation: CASSAIAGENYGYTF.

This chain connects TRBV2 to TRBJ1-5; D is undetermined. CDR1 SNHLY and CDR2 FYNNEI come from the germline V gene. This CDR3 region has 15 residues. Trimming pared 1 base from V and 4 bases from J, leaving 11 bases between. The CDR3 DNA reads TGTGCCAGCAGTGAAGAGCGAGCACGAAATCAGCCCCAGCATTTT. Translation: CASSEERARNQPQHF.